Listed below are T cell receptor beta chains from one sample, sequenced in a study of blood T cell repertoires in COVID-19. The table came from immunoSEQ multiplex PCR; TCRdb's copy has only in-frame clones and leaves some out. The sample yields about 110,000 clones, roughly 85% seen once. The specimen was peripheral blood. The receptors shown here come from a human donor in a cohort sampled during active COVID-19. The CDR3 runs from the conserved cysteine through the conserved F or W. The D gene is left open where the match is weak. Size is omitted from some rows. Given values are once, few, many or a class for expanded clones.

CDR3 protein,CDR3 DNA,V gene,J gene,D gene,clone size
CASGSRDRGEQYF,TGTGCTAGTGGAAGCCGGGACAGGGGCGAGCAGTACTTC,TRBV12-5,TRBJ2-7,TRBD1,once
CASSLDTAQQFF,TGTGCCAGCAGCTTAGATACAGCCCAGCAGTTCTTC,TRBV11-2,TRBJ2-1,.,.
CASSLTRGTYEQYF,TGTGCCAGCAGCTTAACCAGGGGTACCTACGAGCAGTACTTC,TRBV7-8,TRBJ2-7,.,.
CASSLVSSYEQYF,TGTGCCAGCAGCTTGGTCAGCTCCTACGAGCAGTACTTC,TRBV5-4,TRBJ2-7,.,.
CASRHSTVYEQYF,TGTGCCAGCAGACACAGTACCGTCTACGAGCAGTACTTC,TRBV28,TRBJ2-7,.,.
CASSQVGGVYNEQFF,TGCGCCAGCAGCCAAGTTGGGGGGGTTTACAATGAGCAGTTCTTC,TRBV4-1,TRBJ2-1,TRBD2,.
CASSLTGQGGYGYTF,TGTGCCAGCAGCTTAACGGGCCAAGGAGGGTATGGCTACACCTTC,TRBV7-2,TRBJ1-2,.,.
CATSWAGEGETQYF,TGTGCCACCAGTTGGGCAGGGGAGGGAGAGACCCAGTACTTC,TRBV24-1,TRBJ2-5,.,.
CASSPGTGGAAHGYTF,TGCGCCAGCAGCCCCGGTACAGGGGGCGCCGCCCATGGCTACACCTTC,TRBV5-1,TRBJ1-2,TRBD1,.
CAISAASTVPNYGYTF,TGTGCCATCAGTGCTGCCTCTACGGTCCCGAACTATGGCTACACCTTC,TRBV10-3,TRBJ1-2,.,.
CASSQVGGSESYEQYF,TGCGCCAGCAGCCAAGTAGGGGGTAGCGAGTCCTACGAGCAGTACTTC,TRBV4-1,TRBJ2-7,.,.
CASSFVSQGRSYEQYF,TGTGCCAGCAGCTTTGTATCACAGGGGAGGTCCTACGAGCAGTACTTC,TRBV5-5,TRBJ2-7,.,.
CASSPQGFQETQYF,TGTGCCAGCAGTCCACAGGGTTTCCAAGAGACCCAGTACTTC,TRBV6-5,TRBJ2-5,.,.
CASSTPAGTTSGNTIYF,TGTGCCAGCAGTACCCCCGCCGGGACAACCTCTGGAAACACCATATATTTT,TRBV25-1,TRBJ1-3,.,few
CASSVGTSDDTQYF,TGCGCCAGCAGCGTGGGAACTAGCGACGATACGCAGTATTTT,TRBV5-1,TRBJ2-3,TRBD2,.
CASSTPRGRPNTGELFF,TGTGCCAGCAGCACCCCCCGTGGGAGGCCTAACACCGGGGAGCTGTTTTTT,TRBV7-3,TRBJ2-2,.,.